The 22 T cell receptor beta chains listed next were all sequenced from one sample in a study of OX40 agonist ivuxolimab in advanced cancers. Profiling relied on immunoSEQ multiplex PCR, and the TCRdb table lists in-frame clones only, not all of them. The sample contains about 24,000 clones, around 85% of which appear only once. Sequences were derived from CD4+ or CD8+ T cells sorted from blood, sampled in a trial of the OX40 agonist ivuxolimab. The receptors come from an adult with an advanced solid tumor such as melanoma, head and neck, liver or kidney cancer.

The gene calls are TRBV6-6 and TRBJ2-7, with D possibly being TRBD1 or TRBD2 (5 bases each). The CDR3 sequence is 13 residues long. From germline, CDR1 is MNHNY and CDR2 SVGAGI (reference sequence). V was cut by 2 bases and J by 4 bases, with 9 bases left in between. The CDR3 DNA sequence: TGTGCCAGCAGTTACGATGGGGGTTACGAGCAGTACTTC. Its translation is CASSYDGGYEQYF.

CDR3 sequence reads: CASSPDPAGSDTQYF. In DNA form, the CDR3 reads TGTGCCAGCAGTCCGGACCCCGCGGGGTCAGATACGCAGTATTTT. This chain uses TRBV6-4 with TRBJ2-3; possible D gene TRBD2, 6 bases. V lost 5 bases, J lost 4 bases, and 16 bases lay in between. CDR3 length: 15 residues. Germline-derived CDR1 and CDR2 are MRHNA and SNTAGT.

Comments on this clone: Other DNA sequences of this sample code for an identical CDR3. The chain joins TRBV27 to TRBJ2-7, with D uncertain. This CDR3 contains 13 residues. Trimming stripped 2 bases from V and 1 base from J, with 6 bases between. In germline, CDR1 is MNHEY, CDR2 SMNVEV (reference sequence). This CDR3 reads CASSLGQSYEQYF. In DNA, the CDR3 is TGTGCCAGCAGTTTAGGTCAGTCCTACGAGCAGTACTTC.

The chain employs TRBV14 and TRBJ2-1; the D is unclear. Trimming removed 3 bases at V and 2 bases at J, with 11 bases between. Per germline, CDR1 SGHDN and CDR2 FVKESK. The CDR3 totals 15 residues. The CDR3 loop is CASSQDLYAYNEQFF. CDR3 bases: TGTGCCAGCAGCCAGGACCTTTATGCCTACAATGAGCAGTTCTTC.

The chain employs TRBV28 and TRBJ2-5; 14 bases fit TRBD2. The trim removed 5 bases at V and 5 bases at J, leaving 13 bases unmatched. The CDR3 consists of 18 residues. Germline V gene lookup returns CDR1 MDHEN and CDR2 SYDVKM. CDR3 amino acids: CASSLRGTSGSLRETQYF. The CDR3 DNA is TGTGCCAGCAGTCTACGTGGGACTAGCGGGAGTTTGAGGGAGACCCAGTACTTC.

The J gene is TRBJ1-1, the V gene TRBV19, with D possibly TRBD1 on 6 matching bases. V was trimmed by 3 bases and J by 8 bases, leaving 16 bases between them. Germline V gene data show CDR1 as LNHDA and CDR2 as SQIVND (reference sequence). CDR3 length: 14 residues. This chain's CDR3 is CASSISVGGREAFF. CDR3 nucleotides: TGTGCCAGTAGTATCTCGGTGGGGGGCAGGGAAGCTTTCTTT.

This sequence joins TRBV19 and TRBJ2-4, with 8 bases that match TRBD1. In germline, CDR1 is LNHDA, CDR2 SQIVND (reference sequence). The junction had 5 bases not matched to a gene; V was cut back by 8 bases and J by 8 bases. The CDR3 has 12 amino acids. DNA of the CDR3: TGTGCCAGTGGACAGGGTTTGGACATTCAGTACTTC. Translated: CASGQGLDIQYF.

J is TRBJ1-5 and V is TRBV7-8; D is undetermined. The germline V gene has CDR1 SGHVS and CDR2 FQNEAQ. Trimming shortened V by 1 base and J by 7 bases, and 11 bases separated the two germline ends. CDR3 size: 14 residues. The CDR3 nucleotides read TGTGCCAGCAGCTTAGTTGGGGAAGGGCAGCCCCAGCATTTT. Amino acid sequence: CASSLVGEGQPQHF.

On this clone itself: A read error is possible here, since a much larger clone lies one base away. The CDR3 coding sequence is TGTGCCAGCAGCCCGGACGGGAATAGCAATCAGCCCCAGCATTTT. Its translation: CASSPDGNSNQPQHF. The chain links TRBV5-5 to TRBJ1-5; D is unresolved. V was clipped by 4 bases and J by 0 bases, with 11 bases between them. This CDR3 spans 15 amino acids. Germline lookup yields CDR1 SGHKS and CDR2 YYEKEE (reference sequence).

This clone was picked up one time. The CDR3 region has the DNA TGTGCCTGGAGTGACGGGAACAACGAGCAGTACTTC. Translated, it gives CAWSDGNNEQYF. The genes are TRBV30 and TRBJ2-7, with D tentatively TRBD2 (5 bases). This CDR3 region has 12 residues. V was pared by 1 base and J by 5 bases, with 9 bases between. CDR1 and CDR2 (germline): GTSNPN, SVGIG (reference sequence).

This chain uses TRBV5-1 with TRBJ1-4; 7 nucleotides match TRBD1. J was trimmed by 0 bases and V by 0 bases; bases with no gene match: 2. The CDR3 runs to 16 residues. In germline, CDR1 is SGHRS, CDR2 YFSETQ. CDR3 sequence (DNA): TGCGCCAGCAGCTTGGTGGGGACAGCAACTAATGAAAAACTGTTTTTT. Translated, it gives CASSLVGTATNEKLFF.

The chain joins TRBV6-5 to TRBJ1-1; D uncertain. Between the trimmed V and J ends, which lost 3 bases and 2 bases, there was a span of 16 bases. The V gene's germline CDR1 is MNHEY and CDR2 SVGAGI. This CDR3 is 16 amino acids long. CDR3 protein: CASSYGVPFTNTEAFF. CDR3 sequence (DNA): TGTGCCAGCAGTTATGGGGTCCCCTTCACAAACACTGAAGCTTTCTTT.

The V gene is TRBV28, the J gene TRBJ2-7, with 9 bases matching TRBD1. CDR1 is MDHEN and CDR2 is SYDVKM in the germline V gene. The V and J ends lost 6 bases and 4 bases, in that order; junction bases with no gene match: 10. This CDR3 has 15 residues. The CDR3 sequence: CASRPTGGSFYEQYF. The CDR3 DNA reads as TGTGCCAGCAGGCCTACAGGGGGCAGCTTTTACGAGCAGTACTTC.

The V and J genes are TRBV5-1 and TRBJ2-1; D is ambiguous. CDR1 is SGHRS, CDR2 YFSETQ, per germline. The CDR3 is 11 amino acids. V gave up 5 bases and J gave up 16 bases, with 16 bases separating them. CDR3 DNA: TGCGCCAGCAGATCCGGCCTCGAAGTTTTCTTC. Translation gives CASRSGLEVFF.

The CDR3 DNA sequence: TGTGCCAGCAGTCGACTCCCGCGGGAGACCCAGTACTTC. Residues: CASSRLPRETQYF. The chain is built from TRBV6-5 and TRBJ2-5; no reliable D call. Trimming cost V 5 bases and J 5 bases, with 12 bases left between them. The CDR3 loop spans 13 amino acids. CDR1 is MNHEY and CDR2 is SVGAGI in the germline V gene.

There are a few counts of this clone. V usage is TRBV4-1 and J usage is TRBJ2-3; 9 bases agree with TRBD2. CDR1 and CDR2 (germline): MGHRA, YSYEKL. This CDR3 has 17 residues. The V and J ends lost 1 base and 4 bases, in that order; junction bases with no gene match: 9. In nucleotides, the CDR3 is TGCGCCAGCAGCCAAGTAGAGGGCGGGGGGGATGCAGATACGCAGTATTTT. Translated, it gives CASSQVEGGGDADTQYF.

DNA for the CDR3: TGTGCCAGCAGTTCGGGACTAGCTCCCGAGCAGTACTTC. Protein product: CASSSGLAPEQYF. The chain carries TRBV28 and TRBJ2-7, with 9 bases fitting TRBD2. The junction had 4 bases not matched to a gene; V was cut back by 4 bases and J by 6 bases. CDR3 size: 13 residues. Germline CDR1 reads MDHEN; CDR2 reads SYDVKM. The full variable domain, completed using reference TRBV28 and TRBJ2-7, is DVKVTQSSRYLVKRTGEKVFLECVQDMDHENMFWYRQDPGLGLRLIYFSYDVKMKEKGDIPEGYSVSREKKERFSLILESASTNQTSMYLCASSSGLAPEQYFGPGTRLTVT.

This clone showed up just once. The V call is TRBV28, the J call TRBJ2-2; 9 bases match TRBD1. Germline loops: CDR1 MDHEN, CDR2 SYDVKM. V lost 10 bases, J lost 4 bases, and 10 bases stayed unmatched. This CDR3 contains 15 residues. Here the CDR3 DNA reads TGTGCCACCTCCGAGGGGACAGGGATCACCGGGGAGCTGTTTTTT. The encoded protein is CATSEGTGITGELFF. Supplemented by reference TRBV28 and TRBJ2-2, the full variable domain reads DVKVTQSSRYLVKRTGEKVFLECVQDMDHENMFWYRQDPGLGLRLIYFSYDVKMKEKGDIPEGYSVSREKKERFSLILESASTNQTSMYLCATSEGTGITGELFFGEGSRLTVL.

The chain employs TRBV14 and TRBJ2-1; TRBD2 is a possible D gene (5 bases). Germline V gene data show CDR1 as SGHDN and CDR2 as FVKESK. V was trimmed by 6 bases and J by 7 bases, leaving 13 bases between them. This CDR3 has 13 residues. The CDR3 DNA is TGTGCCAGCAGACCGGCGAGCGGTAATGAGCAGTTCTTC. It encodes CASRPASGNEQFF.

The chain employs TRBV5-4 and TRBJ2-7; TRBD1 might be the D (7 bases). V lost 0 bases and J 2 bases, leaving 12 bases between the germline ends. Germline CDR1 is SGHNT and CDR2 is YYREEE (reference sequence). This CDR3 is 15 amino acids long. The CDR3 sequence: CASSLGTGGTYEQYF. The CDR3, as DNA: TGTGCCAGCAGCTTGGGGACAGGAGGGACCTACGAGCAGTACTTC.

The table lists this clone with a count of one. The sample has other DNA sequences that encode this CDR3 too. The chain carries TRBV6-1 and TRBJ2-3; D remains unclear. The CDR3 spans 14 residues. Germline CDR1 and CDR2: MNHNS and SASEGT. Trimming took 5 bases from V and 2 from J, leaving 11 bases between them. The CDR3 loop reads CASSPGPTTDTQYF. CDR3 nucleotides: TGTGCCAGCAGTCCCGGCCCTACCACAGATACGCAGTATTTT.

This chain uses TRBV2 with TRBJ2-7, with D perhaps matching TRBD1 (6 bases). Germline CDR1 SNHLY, CDR2 FYNNEI. Trimming left V 9 bases short and J 0 bases short, with 9 bases between. The CDR3 length is 12 residues. The CDR3 is CASRDTSYEQYF. The CDR3 bases are TGTGCCAGTAGGGACACCTCCTACGAGCAGTACTTC. Based on the CDR3 plus reference TRBV2 and TRBJ2-7, the full variable domain is EPEVTQTPSHQVTQMGQEVILRCVPISNHLYFYWYRQILGQKVEFLVSFYNNEISEKSEIFDDQFSVERPDGSNFTLKIRSTKLEDSAMYFCASRDTSYEQYFGPGTRLTVT.